This entry lists 14 T cell receptor beta chains sequenced from one sample in a study of blood T cell repertoires in COVID-19. Produced via immunoSEQ multiplex PCR; TCRdb's table is partial and in-frame only. Of under 250,000 clones listed, 80% to 85% are singletons. Material for sequencing was peripheral blood. The receptors were gathered from a woman aged 25 to 45 who had recovered from COVID-19.

The chain employs TRBV6-5 and TRBJ2-2; maybe TRBD1 (5 bases). Trimming took off 11 bases at V and 1 base at J, with 11 bases between the two ends. The V gene's germline CDR1 is MNHEY and CDR2 SVGAGI. This CDR3 comprises 13 residues. The CDR3 protein is CALRQRNTGELFF. The DNA of the CDR3 is TGTGCCCTTAGACAGAGGAACACCGGGGAGCTGTTTTTT.

The chain is built from TRBV6-5 and TRBJ2-3, with a weak D call TRBD2 (5 bases). V gave up 6 bases and J gave up 7 bases, with 14 bases separating them. Germline loops: CDR1 MNHEY, CDR2 SVGAGI. The length of the CDR3 is 13 residues. The CDR3 DNA reads TGTGCCAGCAGGGACGCGAGGAGGTATACGCAGTATTTT. Translating gives CASRDARRYTQYF.

The V gene is TRBV19, the J gene TRBJ2-1; TRBD1 aligns across 8 bases. Per germline, CDR1 LNHDA and CDR2 SQIVND (reference sequence). The trim removed 5 bases at V and 8 bases at J, leaving 5 bases unmatched. The CDR3 has 13 residues. The CDR3 nucleotides are TGTGCCAGTAGTCCAGACAGGGGCGATGAGCAGTTCTTC. Protein product: CASSPDRGDEQFF. The whole variable domain, filled in from reference TRBV19 and TRBJ2-1, reads DGGITQSPKYLFRKEGQNVTLSCEQNLNHDAMYWYRQDPGQGLRLIYYSQIVNDFQKGDIAEGYSVSREKKESFPLTVTSAQKNPTAFYLCASSPDRGDEQFFGPGTRLTVL.

V and J are TRBV2 and TRBJ2-5; tentatively, D is TRBD2 (6 bases). V lost 7 bases to trimming and J lost 1 base, with 10 bases between them. Germline V gives CDR1 SNHLY, CDR2 FYNNEI. This CDR3 has 13 residues. The CDR3 region is CASTGLLQETQYF. The DNA for the CDR3 is TGTGCCAGCACGGGACTGCTCCAAGAGACCCAGTACTTC.

The rearrangement uses TRBV4-1 and TRBJ2-5; 7 bases match TRBD1. The CDR3 is made up of 16 amino acids. Germline V lookup: CDR1 MGHRA, CDR2 YSYEKL. Trimming cost V 4 bases and J 2 bases; bases outside gene matches: 10. The CDR3 loop is CASSPPRGTDQETQYF. DNA of the CDR3: TGCGCCAGCAGCCCCCCAAGGGGGACAGATCAAGAGACCCAGTACTTC.

The chain combines TRBV7-3 with TRBJ2-3; tentative D call: TRBD2 (6 bases). The CDR3 covers 16 residues. Germline lookup yields CDR1 SGHTA and CDR2 FQGTGA. The V gene lost 1 base and the J gene lost 3 bases, with 14 bases spanning the gap. CDR3 nucleotide sequence: TGTGCCAGCAGCTTAATAGGAGGGACGCAAACAGATACGCAGTATTTT. It is translated as CASSLIGGTQTDTQYF. Supplemented by reference TRBV7-3 and TRBJ2-3, the full variable domain reads GAGVSQTPSNKVTEKGKYVELRCDPISGHTALYWYRQSLGQGPEFLIYFQGTGAADDSGLPNDRFFAVRPEGSVSTLKIQRTERGDSAVYLCASSLIGGTQTDTQYFGPGTRLTVL.

The rearrangement joins TRBV30 to TRBJ2-7, with D perhaps matching TRBD1 (6 bases). CDR3 length equals 14 residues. CDR1 is GTSNPN, CDR2 SVGIG, per germline (reference sequence). Trimming took 3 bases from V and 3 from J, leaving 15 bases between them. The chain's CDR3 is CAWRPPGANYEQYF. The CDR3 DNA reads TGTGCCTGGAGGCCCCCAGGGGCGAACTACGAGCAGTACTTC.

The V and J genes are TRBV16 and TRBJ2-2; 8 positions agree with TRBD2. The J segment lost 1 base and the V segment lost 4 bases, leaving 5 bases of the junction unmatched. CDR3 size: 16 residues. Germline CDR1 KGHSY, CDR2 FQNENV. This chain's CDR3 is CASSPIAGKNTGELFF. The DNA for the CDR3 is TGTGCCAGCAGCCCAATAGCGGGAAAGAACACCGGGGAGCTGTTTTTT.

This clone was seen a single time. V and J are TRBV5-5 and TRBJ2-1, with TRBD2 matching 10 bases. Trimming took 3 bases from V and 1 from J; bases not matched to a gene: 1. The CDR3 is 15 amino acids. Germline V gene sequence: CDR1 SGHKS, CDR2 YYEKEE (reference sequence). The chain's CDR3 is CASSYSGRSYNEQFF. DNA of the CDR3: TGTGCCAGCAGCTATAGCGGGAGGTCCTACAATGAGCAGTTCTTC.

The chain combines TRBV7-6 with TRBJ2-7; tentatively, D is TRBD2 (7 bases). Germline loops: CDR1 SGHVS, CDR2 FNYEAQ. The CDR3 consists of 15 residues. The V and J ends lost 5 bases and 7 bases respectively, with 21 bases between them. CDR3 residues: CASSPGRGAGQEQYF. The CDR3 coding sequence is TGTGCCAGCAGCCCCGGCCGGGGGGCCGGTCAGGAGCAGTACTTC.

J is TRBJ2-7 and V is TRBV19; 10 bases match TRBD1. V lost 9 bases, J lost 5 bases, and 13 bases stayed unmatched. Per the germline V gene, CDR1 is LNHDA and CDR2 is SQIVND (reference sequence). The CDR3 extends over 15 amino acids. CDR3 coding DNA: TGTGCCAGCCGACCCCAGGGACAGGGGTACAACGAGCAGTACTTC. It is translated as CASRPQGQGYNEQYF.

This chain uses TRBV28 with TRBJ2-7; 10 bases line up with TRBD2. The V gene end was trimmed by 3 bases and the J gene end by 2 bases; junction bases not matched to a gene: 19. Germline-derived CDR1 and CDR2 are MDHEN and SYDVKM. This CDR3 has 20 residues. CDR3 region: CASSFPSRGERLAGPYEQYF. Written as DNA, the CDR3 is TGTGCCAGCAGTTTCCCGAGCCGGGGAGAGCGACTAGCGGGTCCCTACGAGCAGTACTTC.

The chain links TRBV10-1 to TRBJ2-1; tentatively, D is TRBD1 (6 bases). The CDR3 runs 13 residues. Looked up from germline, CDR1 is WNHNN and CDR2 is SYGVQD (reference sequence). V lost 3 bases and J lost 4, with 7 bases in between. CDR3 protein: CASSDTGYNEQFF. In DNA form, the CDR3 reads TGCGCCAGCAGTGATACAGGGTACAATGAGCAGTTCTTC.

This chain joins TRBV30 and TRBJ2-5, with a weak D call TRBD2 (6 bases). V dropped 2 bases and J dropped 5 bases, with 15 bases sitting between them. CDR3 size: 14 residues. Per the germline V gene, CDR1 is GTSNPN and CDR2 is SVGIG (reference sequence). For the CDR3, the DNA is TGTGCCTGGAGTTCGCCTGGGGGAGGTGAGACCCAGTACTTC. Protein product: CAWSSPGGGETQYF.